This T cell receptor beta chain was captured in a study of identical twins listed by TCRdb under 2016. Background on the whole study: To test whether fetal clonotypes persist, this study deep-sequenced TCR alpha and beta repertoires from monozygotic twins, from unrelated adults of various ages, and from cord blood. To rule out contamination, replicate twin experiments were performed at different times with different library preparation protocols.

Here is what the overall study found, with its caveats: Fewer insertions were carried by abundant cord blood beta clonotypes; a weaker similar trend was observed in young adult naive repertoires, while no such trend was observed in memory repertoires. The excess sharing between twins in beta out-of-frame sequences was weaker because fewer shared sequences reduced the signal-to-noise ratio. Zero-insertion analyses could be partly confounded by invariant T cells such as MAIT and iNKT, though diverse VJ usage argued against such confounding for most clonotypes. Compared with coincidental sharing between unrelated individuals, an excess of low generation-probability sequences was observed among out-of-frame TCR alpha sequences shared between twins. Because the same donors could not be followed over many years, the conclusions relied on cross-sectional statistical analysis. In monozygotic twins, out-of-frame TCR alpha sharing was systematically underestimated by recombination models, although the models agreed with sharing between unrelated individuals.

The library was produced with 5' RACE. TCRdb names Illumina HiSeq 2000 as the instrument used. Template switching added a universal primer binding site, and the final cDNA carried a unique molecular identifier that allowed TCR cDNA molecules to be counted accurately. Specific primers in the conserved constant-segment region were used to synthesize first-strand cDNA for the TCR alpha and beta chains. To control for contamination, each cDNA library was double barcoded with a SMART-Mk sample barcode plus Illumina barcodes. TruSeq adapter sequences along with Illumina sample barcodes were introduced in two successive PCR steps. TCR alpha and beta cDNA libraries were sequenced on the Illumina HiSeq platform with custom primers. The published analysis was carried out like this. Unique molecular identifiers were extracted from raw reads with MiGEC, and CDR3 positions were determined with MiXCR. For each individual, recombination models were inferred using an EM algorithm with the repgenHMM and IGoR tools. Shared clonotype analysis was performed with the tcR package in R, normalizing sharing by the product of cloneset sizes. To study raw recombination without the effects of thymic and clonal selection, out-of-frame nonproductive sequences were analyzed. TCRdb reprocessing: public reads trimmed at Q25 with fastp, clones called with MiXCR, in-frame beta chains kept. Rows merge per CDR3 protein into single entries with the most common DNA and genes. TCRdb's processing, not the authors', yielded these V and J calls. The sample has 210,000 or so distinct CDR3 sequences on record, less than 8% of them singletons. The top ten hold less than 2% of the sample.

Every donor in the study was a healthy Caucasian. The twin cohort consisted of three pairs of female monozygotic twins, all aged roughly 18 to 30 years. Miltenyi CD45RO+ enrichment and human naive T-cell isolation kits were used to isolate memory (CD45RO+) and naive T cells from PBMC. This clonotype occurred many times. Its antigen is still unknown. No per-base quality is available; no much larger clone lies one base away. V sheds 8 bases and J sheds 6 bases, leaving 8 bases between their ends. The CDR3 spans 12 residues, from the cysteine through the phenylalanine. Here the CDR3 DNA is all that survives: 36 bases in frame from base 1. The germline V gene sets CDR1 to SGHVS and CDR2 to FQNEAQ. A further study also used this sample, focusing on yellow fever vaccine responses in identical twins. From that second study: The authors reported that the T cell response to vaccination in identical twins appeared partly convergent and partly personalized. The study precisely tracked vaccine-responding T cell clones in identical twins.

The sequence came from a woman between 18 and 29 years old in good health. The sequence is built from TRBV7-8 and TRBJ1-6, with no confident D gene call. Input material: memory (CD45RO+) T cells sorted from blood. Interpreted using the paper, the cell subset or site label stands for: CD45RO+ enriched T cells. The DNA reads TGTGCCAGCCGTGAGGGTAATTCACCCCTCCACTTT. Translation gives CASREGNSPLHF.